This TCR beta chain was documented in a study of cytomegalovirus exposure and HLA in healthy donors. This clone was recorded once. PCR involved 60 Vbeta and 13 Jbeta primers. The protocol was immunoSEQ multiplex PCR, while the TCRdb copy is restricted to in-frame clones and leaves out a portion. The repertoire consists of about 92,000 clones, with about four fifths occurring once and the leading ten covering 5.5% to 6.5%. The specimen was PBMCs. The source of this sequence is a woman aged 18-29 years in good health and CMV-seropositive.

The CDR3 region is CAIGDSNQETQYF. In nucleotides, the CDR3 is TGTGCCATCGGGGACAGTAACCAAGAGACCCAGTACTTC. The V call is TRBV10-3, the J call TRBJ2-5; 7 nucleotides agree with TRBD1. The length of the CDR3 is 13 residues. V was pared by 8 bases and J by 0 bases, with 3 bases of the junction left unmatched. Germline CDR1 is ENHRY and CDR2 is SYGVKD.